This is a list of T cell receptor beta chains from one sample in a study of Tregs in tolerant kidney transplant recipients. Generated by immunoSEQ multiplex PCR, the TCRdb table keeps only in-frame clones and is missing some. The sample contains 100,000 to 120,000 clones, nearly 90% of which appear only once. This specimen consisted of CD4+ T cells from blood, obtained before the transplant. The receptors stem from a human donor who received a combined kidney and bone marrow transplant. CDR3s include the opening cysteine and the closing phenylalanine or tryptophan. A D gene is named only where the DNA matches it firmly. Not all rows give a size; the values are once, few, many and, for expanded clones, a class.

d_gene	j_gene	abundance	v_gene	CDR3aa	CDR3nt
NA	TRBJ2-7	NA	TRBV6-1	CASRESYEQYF	TGTGCCAGCAGAGAGTCCTACGAGCAGTACTTC
NA	TRBJ2-7	NA	TRBV5-1	CASSQSSGSYEQYF	TGCGCCAGCAGCCAAAGTTCAGGGTCCTACGAGCAGTACTTC
NA	TRBJ2-1	NA	TRBV6-1	CASSQEVYNEQFF	TGTGCCAGCTCCCAGGAGGTCTACAATGAGCAGTTCTTC
TRBD2	TRBJ2-2	NA	TRBV9	CASRAGTSWLAGELFF	TGTGCCAGCAGAGCCGGGACTAGCTGGTTGGCAGGGGAGCTGTTTTTT
NA	TRBJ1-1	NA	TRBV5-6	CAGSVGRGGRNTEAFF	TGTGCCGGCAGCGTTGGTCGGGGGGGCCGGAACACTGAAGCTTTCTTT
NA	TRBJ2-7	once	TRBV7-2	CASSQWTGLLYEQYF	TGTGCCAGCAGCCAGTGGACGGGACTCCTCTACGAGCAGTACTTC
NA	TRBJ2-5	NA	TRBV5-3	CAHYEIGQQEETQYF	TGTGCCCACTATGAAATAGGACAACAAGAGGAGACCCAGTACTTC
NA	TRBJ2-7	NA	TRBV6-1	CASTLQGGDYEQYF	TGTGCCAGCACCCTACAGGGGGGGGACTACGAGCAGTACTTC
TRBD1	TRBJ2-3	NA	TRBV29-1	CSSLGQGALLDTQYF	TGCAGCTCCCTGGGACAGGGGGCCCTCCTTGATACGCAGTATTTT
TRBD1	TRBJ2-7	NA	TRBV7-2	CASSSGPGQGHEQYF	TGTGCCAGCAGCTCAGGGCCAGGACAGGGCCACGAGCAGTACTTC
NA	TRBJ1-6	NA	TRBV5-8	CASSLGQPNSPLHF	TGTGCCAGCAGCTTGGGACAGCCGAATTCACCCCTCCACTTT
NA	TRBJ2-1	NA	TRBV18	CASSSTRGSNAYNEQFF	TGTGCCAGCTCGTCCACACGAGGGAGCAACGCCTACAATGAGCAGTTCTTC
TRBD1	TRBJ2-7	NA	TRBV4-2	CASSQATGSYEQYF	TGTGCCAGCAGCCAGGCGACAGGGTCCTACGAGCAGTACTTC
NA	TRBJ2-5	NA	TRBV2	CASSPYQETQYF	TGTGCCAGCAGCCCGTACCAAGAGACCCAGTACTTC
TRBD1	TRBJ1-1	NA	TRBV30	CAWTHGTANTEAFF	TGTGCCTGGACACATGGGACAGCCAACACTGAAGCTTTCTTT
TRBD1	TRBJ1-3	NA	TRBV5-6	CASSGGQESWYTIYF	TGTGCCAGCAGCGGGGGACAGGAGAGTTGGTACACCATATATTTT
TRBD1	TRBJ1-2	NA	TRBV18	CASSPPGQTGGLSNYGYTF	TGTGCCAGCTCACCCCCCGGGCAGACAGGGGGCTTGTCTAACTATGGCTACACCTTC
NA	TRBJ1-5	NA	TRBV20-1	CSATRGPQHF	TGCAGTGCCACCCGCGGACCCCAGCATTTT
NA	TRBJ2-7	NA	TRBV6-6	CASSSTTNYEQYF	TGTGCCAGCAGTTCCACTACCAACTACGAGCAGTACTTC
NA	TRBJ1-2	NA	TRBV6-5	CASRKNVGGTYGYTF	TGTGCCAGCAGGAAGAACGTTGGGGGGACCTATGGCTACACCTTC
TRBD1	TRBJ2-2	NA	TRBV7-2	CASSPTGGVGGELFF	TGTGCCAGCAGCCCCACAGGGGGCGTGGGCGGGGAGCTGTTTTTT
TRBD1	TRBJ1-2	once	TRBV9	CASSPGGSYGYTF	TGTGCCAGCAGCCCAGGGGGCAGCTATGGCTACACCTTC
NA	TRBJ1-1	NA	TRBV2	CASIGQGISEAFF	TGTGCCAGCATAGGCCAGGGGATCTCTGAAGCTTTCTTT